This TCR beta chain was sequenced for a study of T cells in Graves' hyperthyroidism and ophthalmopathy. RNA transcripts gave rise to amplified TCR beta CDR3 regions. The study used the HTBI primer set for a first-round RT-PCR of the TCR CDR3. Via MiXCR, TCRdb re-called the multiplex PCR reads, giving one row per CDR3 protein. The data hold fewer than 450,000 distinct CDR3 sequences, with approximately 16% observed a single time. From germline, CDR1 is DFQATT and CDR2 SNEGSKA (reference sequence). Trimming stripped 6 bases from V and 0 bases from J, with 15 bases between. The CDR3 runs to 15 residues. This clonotype occurred many times.

This receptor was obtained from a woman in her sixties or seventies with Graves' ophthalmopathy. The chain joins TRBV20-1 to TRBJ1-5; TRBD1 is a possible D gene (5 bases). Source material: blood. The CDR3 sequence is CSARGADHSNQPQHF. The CDR3 nucleotides are TGCAGTGCCCGAGGGGCAGACCATAGCAATCAGCCCCAGCATTTT.